This T cell receptor (beta chain) comes out of a study of vaccination and CD4 T cells after COVID-19. Study details: The convalescents, six males and four females, included two who were Hispanic.

Treatment of the sample: roughly 10-day PBMC culture with coronavirus spike peptide pools or control peptides (ViraFEST assay). The unexposed donor provided CD4+ T cells, which were taken before the COVID-19 pandemic (2011-2018). With 9.5 to 10 ug/ml peptide pools and roughly 10 IU/ml IL-2, PBMCs were cultured at fewer than 2.5 million per well. With the Oncomine TCR Beta short-read assay, DNA from cultured CD4+ T cells was sequenced. It was from cultured CD4+ T cells that genomic DNA was extracted. One entry per CDR3 protein, called by TCRdb with MiXCR from the PCR reads. The sample records 8,500 to 10,000 distinct CDR3 sequences, 55% to 75% being singletons. This clonotype has a handful of counts. Its antigen is currently unknown. This TCR was recovered from a human donor in good health. The sequenced sample was CD4+ T cells from blood, cultured in vitro.

The CDR3 is CASTRDRVNYGYTF. In nucleotides, the CDR3 is TGTGCCAGTACCCGGGACAGGGTTAACTATGGCTACACCTTC. The chain recombines TRBV19 with TRBJ1-2, with 9 positions matching TRBD1. With V trimmed by 7 bases and J by 1 base, 4 bases remained unmatched. This CDR3 contains 14 residues. Germline loops: CDR1 LNHDA, CDR2 SQIVND (reference sequence).